This is a list of T cell receptor beta chains from one sample in a study of Ad26.COV2.S vaccination and SARS-CoV-2 variants. Some clones are missing from TCRdb's copy, which holds only in-frame ones; the method was immunoSEQ multiplex PCR. Of about 410,000 clones listed, approximately 86% are singletons. The material was peripheral blood, obtained in a trial of Ad26.COV2.S vaccine versus placebo. These receptors all come from a person between 18 and 59 years old who received the Ad26.COV2.S COVID-19 vaccine or a placebo. The CDR3 runs from the conserved cysteine through the conserved F or W. The order of the fields is J gene, D gene, V gene, clone size, CDR3 length, CDR3 protein, CDR3 DNA. The D gene is left open where the match is weak. Clone size, where shown, is once, few, many, or a class for clones that have expanded.

J gene: TRBJ2-1
D gene: NA
V gene: TRBV7-2
clone size: NA
CDR3 length: 15
CDR3 protein: CASSLAIPSYNEQFF
CDR3 DNA: TGTGCCAGCAGCTTAGCCATTCCCTCCTACAATGAGCAGTTCTTC

J gene: TRBJ2-7
D gene: NA
V gene: TRBV6-5
clone size: NA
CDR3 length: 13
CDR3 protein: CASTTQGGYEQYF
CDR3 DNA: TGTGCCAGCACCACGCAGGGGGGCTACGAGCAGTACTTC

J gene: TRBJ2-7
D gene: NA
V gene: TRBV30
clone size: NA
CDR3 length: 12
CDR3 protein: CARGSGAYEQYF
CDR3 DNA: TGTGCCAGAGGGTCCGGGGCCTACGAGCAGTACTTC

J gene: TRBJ2-7
D gene: NA
V gene: TRBV29-1
clone size: once
CDR3 length: 13
CDR3 protein: CSVQTHGPYEQYF
CDR3 DNA: TGCAGCGTCCAAACACACGGCCCCTACGAGCAGTACTTC

J gene: TRBJ1-1
D gene: TRBD1
V gene: TRBV18
clone size: NA
CDR3 length: 15
CDR3 protein: CASSPLQGGNTEAFF
CDR3 DNA: TGTGCCAGCTCACCACTCCAGGGGGGGAACACTGAAGCTTTCTTT

J gene: TRBJ1-2
D gene: NA
V gene: TRBV2
clone size: NA
CDR3 length: 15
CDR3 protein: CASSVNGLGNYGYTF
CDR3 DNA: TGTGCCAGCAGTGTCAACGGGCTTGGGAACTATGGCTACACCTTC

J gene: TRBJ2-1
D gene: TRBD1
V gene: TRBV27
clone size: NA
CDR3 length: 15
CDR3 protein: CASCHRGRGYNEQFF
CDR3 DNA: TGTGCCAGCTGTCACAGGGGGAGAGGTTACAATGAGCAGTTCTTC

J gene: TRBJ1-1
D gene: NA
V gene: TRBV21-1
clone size: NA
CDR3 length: 16
CDR3 protein: CASSTVQTLMNTEAFF
CDR3 DNA: TGTGCCAGCAGCACAGTACAGACCCTAATGAACACTGAAGCTTTCTTT

J gene: TRBJ1-2
D gene: TRBD1
V gene: TRBV5-1
clone size: NA
CDR3 length: 14
CDR3 protein: CASASVTGDYGYTF
CDR3 DNA: TGCGCCAGCGCAAGCGTAACAGGGGATTATGGCTACACCTTC

J gene: TRBJ2-3
D gene: TRBD2
V gene: TRBV5-6
clone size: NA
CDR3 length: 17
CDR3 protein: CASSLRSGAISTDTQYF
CDR3 DNA: TGTGCCAGCAGCTTAAGAAGCGGGGCGATTAGCACAGATACGCAGTATTTT

J gene: TRBJ1-1
D gene: NA
V gene: TRBV10-3
clone size: NA
CDR3 length: 14
CDR3 protein: CAISEARVNTEAFF
CDR3 DNA: TGTGCCATCAGTGAAGCCAGGGTTAACACTGAAGCTTTCTTT